This record concerns one T cell receptor beta chain sequence. Its specificity is not known. The junction and the germline gene differ at one end; a read error may be behind it. The data stem from a study of blood T cells in healthy people across ages. General study results and limits: While age rose, TCR beta diversity per million T cells dropped in a roughly linear way. CMV status of donors was not determined, possibly confounding expanded clonotype changes. Estimated diversity across one million T cells was deemed an underestimate.

The CDR3 is 13 amino acids. Germline lookup yields CDR1 SGDLS and CDR2 YYNGEE. A second 7 to 11 cycle PCR used barcoded and J-beta primers. TCRdb redid the calling of the 5' RACE reads with MiXCR, one entry per CDR3 protein. In the table there are about 620,000 distinct CDR3 sequences, over 40% of which are singletons. The sequence derives from a woman aged 80 or older in good health. Sequenced input: blood. The chain has TRBV9 and TRBJ1-2; D is possibly TRBD1 (5 bases). CDR3 protein: CASSAGKTYGCTF. The CDR3 nucleotides are TGTGCCAGCAGCGCAGGGAAAACCTATGGCTGCACCTTC.